One and the same sample provided the 5 T cell receptor beta chains below, sequenced in a study of T cell responses to AZD1222 COVID-19 vaccine. Sequencing was performed with immunoSEQ multiplex PCR; in TCRdb, only in-frame clones are kept and a portion is missing. The repertoire consists of about 120,000 clones, with 75% to 95% occurring once and the leading ten covering just over 4%. Sample: peripheral blood, taken 28 days after the second dose of the MenACWY control vaccine. The receptor source for this set is an adult who received the MenACWY meningococcal vaccine as a control.

This clone came up once. This sequence joins TRBV28 and TRBJ2-7; 8 bases align to TRBD2. With V trimmed by 5 bases and J by 4 bases, 1 base remained unmatched. Looked up from germline, CDR1 is MDHEN and CDR2 is SYDVKM. This CDR3 has 12 residues. The CDR3 region is CASSSGGYEQYF. CDR3 bases: TGTGCCAGCAGTAGCGGGGGTTACGAGCAGTACTTC.

This chain links TRBV2 with TRBJ1-4, with D tentatively TRBD1 (5 bases). Trimming removed 6 bases at V and 4 bases at J, with 15 bases between. In germline, CDR1 is SNHLY, CDR2 FYNNEI. The CDR3 spans 15 residues. The CDR3 nucleotides read TGTGCCAGCAGCCGAAAGACAGCATTTAATGAAAAACTGTTTTTT. Amino acids: CASSRKTAFNEKLFF. The complete variable domain, with remaining parts taken from reference TRBV2 and TRBJ1-4, reads EPEVTQTPSHQVTQMGQEVILRCVPISNHLYFYWYRQILGQKVEFLVSFYNNEISEKSEIFDDQFSVERPDGSNFTLKIRSTKLEDSAMYFCASSRKTAFNEKLFFGSGTQLSVL.

The V call is TRBV28, the J call TRBJ2-5; 7 nucleotides line up with TRBD1. Germline CDR1 MDHEN, CDR2 SYDVKM. This CDR3 region has 14 residues. Trimming at V came to 5 bases and at J to 2 bases, leaving 5 bases not matched to a gene. The CDR3 nucleotides are TGTGCCAGCAGTCAGCGGACAGGACAAGAGACCCAGTACTTC. The encoded protein is CASSQRTGQETQYF.

The genes are TRBV7-2 and TRBJ1-2; D is possibly TRBD1 (6 bases). The germline V gene encodes CDR1 SGHTA and CDR2 FQGNSA. The V end lost 7 bases, the J end lost 6 bases, and 24 bases lay between the germline ends. The CDR3 has 16 amino acids. The CDR3 spells CASTLFPAGEGDGYTF. The CDR3 bases are TGTGCCAGCACCCTGTTCCCGGCGGGAGAGGGGGATGGCTACACCTTC.

The V and J genes are TRBV5-1 and TRBJ2-5; D is undetermined. Trimming removed 4 bases at V and 4 bases at J, with 8 bases between. CDR3 length: 12 amino acids. CDR1 is SGHRS and CDR2 is YFSETQ in the germline V gene. CDR3 DNA: TGCGCCAGCAGCCCGGACGGAGAGACCCAGTACTTC. This sequence encodes CASSPDGETQYF.